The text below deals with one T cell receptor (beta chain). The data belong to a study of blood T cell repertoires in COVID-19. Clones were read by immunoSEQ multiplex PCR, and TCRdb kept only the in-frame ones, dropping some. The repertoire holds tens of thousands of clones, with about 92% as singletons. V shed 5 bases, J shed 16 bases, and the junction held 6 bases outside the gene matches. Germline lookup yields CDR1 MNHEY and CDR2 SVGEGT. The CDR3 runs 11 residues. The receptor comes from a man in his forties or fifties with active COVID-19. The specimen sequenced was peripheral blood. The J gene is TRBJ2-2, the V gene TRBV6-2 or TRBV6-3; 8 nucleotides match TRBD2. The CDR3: CASSQPGTRFF. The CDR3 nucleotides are TGTGCCAGCAGTCAACCCGGGACTAGGTTTTTT.